This entry is about one T cell receptor beta chain. CDR3 length: 16 amino acids. V shed 0 bases and J shed 4 bases, with 15 bases lying between them. Germline CDR1 is LGHNA and CDR2 is YSLEER. Original handling: Estimates of nucleated cell counts were drawn from the amplification of reference gene primers. TCRdb's table, derived via immunoSEQ multiplex PCR, lists solely in-frame clones and lacks some. V, J and clone size are taken as reported in that table, and D and trimming were inferred from the DNA itself. The table shows about 160,000 clones, with roughly 85% occurring only once. The data stem from a study of blood T cell repertoires in COVID-19. Background on the study: Samples came from the United States, Italy and Spain, spanning acute and convalescent COVID-19. The cDNA or gDNA used as material had been derived from T cells, B-cell-depleted T cells, or PBMCs.

The specimen sequenced was peripheral blood. The sequence was collected from a human donor with acute or convalescent COVID-19. The donor label of this sample is uncertain. The chain is built from TRBV4-3 and TRBJ2-5; maybe TRBD1 (6 bases). In nucleotides, the CDR3 is TGCGCCAGCAGCCAAGAGCAGGGGAGAGGCGCAGAGACCCAGTACTTC. Protein sequence: CASSQEQGRGAETQYF.